A selection of T cell receptor beta chains follows, all from one sample in a study of blood T cell repertoires in COVID-19. Sequencing used immunoSEQ multiplex PCR; TCRdb keeps in-frame clones, though not all of them. Of over 110,000 clones listed, 65% to 90% are singletons. The material sequenced was peripheral blood. All receptors come from a man between 60 and 75 years old with active or convalescent COVID-19. Each CDR3 is given with its conserved first and last residue. D genes are given only for firm matches. Only part of the rows carry a size: once, few, many, or a class if the clone is expanded.

d_call	clone_size	v_call	j_call	cdr3_nt	cdr3_aa
-	-	TRBV15	TRBJ1-1	TGTGCCACCAGCAGAGGTCCAGTAATGAACACTGAAGCTTTCTTT	CATSRGPVMNTEAFF
TRBD1	-	TRBV7-2	TRBJ1-6	TGTGCCAGCAGCTTATATGGTATAGGACAGGGGAATTCACCCCTCCACTTT	CASSLYGIGQGNSPLHF
TRBD2	-	TRBV4-1	TRBJ2-2	TGCGCCAGCAGCCTCGACGTCGGACTAGTGAATAACGGGGAGCTGTTTTTT	CASSLDVGLVNNGELFF
TRBD2	-	TRBV7-2	TRBJ2-1	TGTGCCAGCAGCTTTACTGCGGGGGGGTACTCCTACAATGAGCAGTTCTTC	CASSFTAGGYSYNEQFF
-	-	TRBV11-2	TRBJ1-1	TGTGCCAGCAGCTTAGGGCTCAGGGCCTCCGAAACTGAAGCTTTCTTT	CASSLGLRASETEAFF
-	-	TRBV25-1	TRBJ2-2	TGTGCCAGCAGCGGGGATCGGGACACCGGGGAGCTGTTTTTT	CASSGDRDTGELFF
TRBD2	-	TRBV18	TRBJ2-1	TGTGCCAGCTCACCACGTCAAGCTAGCGGAATACAAACTCGATCCTACAATGAGCAGTTCTTC	CASSPRQASGIQTRSYNEQFF
TRBD2	-	TRBV10-3	TRBJ2-3	TGTGCCATAAGAAGCGGGGGGCCTGTAGATACGCAGTATTTT	CAIRSGGPVDTQYF
-	-	TRBV7-2	TRBJ1-5	TGTGCCAGCAGCTCGGACAGAAATCAGCCCCAGCATTTT	CASSSDRNQPQHF
TRBD1	-	TRBV7-2	TRBJ1-3	TGTGCCAGCAGCTCAGGGGGCACTGGAAACACCATATATTTT	CASSSGGTGNTIYF
-	-	TRBV7-2	TRBJ2-5	TGTGCCAGCAGCTTATCGCCAGGGGCAGAGACCCAGTACTTC	CASSLSPGAETQYF
-	-	TRBV19	TRBJ2-5	TGTGCCAGTAGTGCAGGGGCCCCGCGGGAGACCCAGTACTTC	CASSAGAPRETQYF
TRBD1	once	TRBV6-2/TRBV6-3	TRBJ1-2	TGTGCCAGCAGTTACTTCGGACAGGGGTACGGCTACACCTTC	CASSYFGQGYGYTF
-	-	TRBV27	TRBJ2-5	TGTGCCAGCAGTCGGAGACTAGGCCAAGAGACCCAGTACTTC	CASSRRLGQETQYF
TRBD1	-	TRBV5-6	TRBJ1-2	TGTGCCAGCAGCTTGGCGGACAGGGAGGAAGGCTACACCTTC	CASSLADREEGYTF
TRBD1	few	TRBV10-1	TRBJ1-1	TGCGCCAGCAAGGGACAGGAGAATGCTGAAGCTTTCTTT	CASKGQENAEAFF
TRBD2	-	TRBV7-9	TRBJ2-5	TGTGCCAGCAGCTTAGCGGGACTAGCGGGAGGATCGGAGACCCAGTACTTC	CASSLAGLAGGSETQYF
-	-	TRBV5-6	TRBJ1-1	TGTGCCAGCAGCGCGCAACAGGGACGTAGGACTGAAGCTTTCTTT	CASSAQQGRRTEAFF
-	-	TRBV30	TRBJ2-2	TGTGCCTGGAGTGTACTGGTCAGACAGAACACCGGGGAGCTGTTTTTT	CAWSVLVRQNTGELFF
-	-	TRBV30	TRBJ1-5	TGTGCCTGGGCACAGGTGAATCAGCCCCAGCATTTT	CAWAQVNQPQHF
-	-	TRBV28	TRBJ1-1	TGTGCCAGCAGGACCGGGTCATACACTGAAGCTTTCTTT	CASRTGSYTEAFF
-	-	TRBV2	TRBJ1-5	TGTGCCAGCACCCCACAGGGAGGGCTCCAGCATTTT	CASTPQGGLQHF
TRBD1	-	TRBV4-1	TRBJ1-3	TGCGCCAGCAGCCAAGGGGTATGGCGTCGACAGGGGGTAGCTGGAAACACCATATATTTT	CASSQGVWRRQGVAGNTIYF
TRBD2	-	TRBV6-5	TRBJ2-1	TGTGCCAGCAGTTACGGACTAGCTGCCTACAATGAGCAGTTCTTC	CASSYGLAAYNEQFF
-	-	TRBV11-2	TRBJ2-1	TGTGCCAGCAGTCTGGACAGAAACAATGAGCAGTTCTTC	CASSLDRNNEQFF
TRBD1	-	TRBV5-6	TRBJ1-2	TGTGCCAGCAGCTTGGTTACAGGGGCGGGCTATGGCTACACCTTC	CASSLVTGAGYGYTF
TRBD1	-	TRBV30	TRBJ1-4	TGTGCCTGGAATAACGACAGGGATGAAAAACTGTTTTTT	CAWNNDRDEKLFF
-	-	TRBV19	TRBJ1-6	TGTGCCAGCCGGGCGGACTCGAATAATTCACCCCTCCACTTT	CASRADSNNSPLHF
-	-	TRBV30	TRBJ1-5	TGTGCCTGGAGTGTAGGCGGCGGCGGGCCCCAGCATTTT	CAWSVGGGGPQHF
-	-	TRBV28	TRBJ1-6	TGTGCCAGCAGTTTCCCCCTCCCCGTTGGAGATTCACCCCTCCACTTT	CASSFPLPVGDSPLHF
-	-	TRBV2	TRBJ1-5	TGTGCCAGCAGTGAAGACAGGGTCAATCAGCCCCAGCATTTT	CASSEDRVNQPQHF
-	-	TRBV7-4	TRBJ2-7	TGTGCCAGCAGCTCCAAAACTTCGGACACGACCTACGAGCAGTACTTC	CASSSKTSDTTYEQYF
TRBD1	-	TRBV7-2	TRBJ2-3	TGTGCCAGCAGCTTATCCCTTTACGGACAGGGGTATGAAAATACGCAGTATTTT	CASSLSLYGQGYENTQYF
-	-	TRBV19	TRBJ1-6	TGTGCCAGTAGAACTCGTGGAGGGGTCAATTCACCCCTCCACTTT	CASRTRGGVNSPLHF
-	-	TRBV7-9	TRBJ2-7	TGTGCCAGCAGCGGACTCTCCGAGCAGTACTTC	CASSGLSEQYF
-	-	TRBV2	TRBJ1-3	TGTGCCAGCGGAAGGGGATCTGGAAACACCATATATTTT	CASGRGSGNTIYF
-	once	TRBV27	TRBJ2-2	TGTGCCAGCAGTTTTGTGGGGGACGGGGGCACCGGGGAGCTGTTTTTT	CASSFVGDGGTGELFF
TRBD1	few	TRBV5-1	TRBJ1-1	TGCGCCAGCAGCCCTGGACAGGTCTTAATGAACACTGAAGCTTTCTTT	CASSPGQVLMNTEAFF
TRBD2	-	TRBV7-9	TRBJ2-7	TGTGCCAGCAGCTCTAGCGGGGGGGAATACGAGCAGTACTTC	CASSSSGGEYEQYF
TRBD1	-	TRBV19	TRBJ2-2	TGTGCCAGTAGGACCGCGGGACAGGGTTCCCGGGAGCTGTTTTTT	CASRTAGQGSRELFF
TRBD1	-	TRBV27	TRBJ1-1	TGTGCCAGCAGTCCGGGGGACAGGGGGGACACTGAAGCTTTCTTT	CASSPGDRGDTEAFF